One T cell receptor beta chain is described in this entry. Its antigen is unidentified. This sample is part of a study of T cells in Graves' hyperthyroidism and ophthalmopathy. In patients aged 18 to 65, hyperthyroidism was newly diagnosed, with duration under 2 months. Study-wide results and limits: In blood, most of the thyroid clonotypes expanded above 0.001 were also present.

TCR beta CDR3 regions were amplified from RNA transcripts. TCR CDR3 regions were first amplified by RT-PCR with HTBI primers. TCRdb itself ran the multiplex PCR reads through MiXCR, one entry per CDR3 protein. This sample has about 360,000 distinct CDR3 sequences, with around 25% found just once. Germline V gene lookup returns CDR1 SGDLS and CDR2 YYNGEE. This CDR3 spans 15 amino acids. The junction had 6 bases not matched to a gene; V was cut back by 2 bases and J by 4 bases. The clonotype was recovered from a man over 45 with Graves' hyperthyroidism. The V call is TRBV9, the J call TRBJ2-1, with 7 bases fitting TRBD2. Sequences were obtained from blood. CDR3 nucleotides: TGTGCCAGCAGCGTGCGGCTAGCGGCTTACAATGAGCAGTTCTTC. Protein product: CASSVRLAAYNEQFF.